This T cell receptor (beta chain) was recovered during a study of cytomegalovirus exposure and HLA in healthy donors. TCRdb's table, derived via immunoSEQ multiplex PCR, lists solely in-frame clones and lacks some. This sample yields more than 85,000 clones, of which about nine tenths are seen a single time; about 2% belongs to the top ten. This clone was observed a single time. The CDR3 runs to 12 residues. The germline V gene encodes CDR1 SGHTA and CDR2 FQGNSA. The V and J ends lost 5 bases and 15 bases, in that order; junction bases with no gene match: 10. The specimen sequenced was PBMCs. The V call is TRBV7-2, the J call TRBJ2-1; 7 bases agree with TRBD1. The clonotype originates from a woman aged 18-35 years in good health and CMV-seronegative. Here the CDR3 DNA reads TGTGCCAGCAGCCCCCGACAGGGTAGGAGGTTCTTC. Translation gives CASSPRQGRRFF.